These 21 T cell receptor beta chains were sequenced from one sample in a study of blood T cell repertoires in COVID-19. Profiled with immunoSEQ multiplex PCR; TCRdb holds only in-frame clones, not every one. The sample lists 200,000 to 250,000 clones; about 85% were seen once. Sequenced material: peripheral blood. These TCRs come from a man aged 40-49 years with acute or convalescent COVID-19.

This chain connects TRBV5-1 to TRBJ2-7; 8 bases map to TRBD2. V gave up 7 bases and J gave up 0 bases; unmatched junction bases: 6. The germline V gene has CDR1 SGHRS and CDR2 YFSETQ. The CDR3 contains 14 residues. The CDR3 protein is CASSSGGNSYEQYF. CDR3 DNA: TGCGCCAGCTCTTCGGGAGGGAACTCCTACGAGCAGTACTTC.

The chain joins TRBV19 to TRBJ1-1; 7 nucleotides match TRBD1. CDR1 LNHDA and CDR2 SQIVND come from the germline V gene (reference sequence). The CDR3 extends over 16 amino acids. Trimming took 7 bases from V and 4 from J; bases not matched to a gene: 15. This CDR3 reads CASKPMTGSGSTEAFF. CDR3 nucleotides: TGTGCCAGTAAACCAATGACAGGGAGTGGATCCACTGAAGCTTTCTTT.

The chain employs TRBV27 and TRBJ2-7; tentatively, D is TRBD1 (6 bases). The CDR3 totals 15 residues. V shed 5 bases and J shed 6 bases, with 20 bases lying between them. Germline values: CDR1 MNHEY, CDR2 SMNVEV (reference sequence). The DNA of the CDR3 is TGTGCCAGCAGTCCCATGACAGGTCTCCGCGGCGAGCAGTACTTC. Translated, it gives CASSPMTGLRGEQYF.

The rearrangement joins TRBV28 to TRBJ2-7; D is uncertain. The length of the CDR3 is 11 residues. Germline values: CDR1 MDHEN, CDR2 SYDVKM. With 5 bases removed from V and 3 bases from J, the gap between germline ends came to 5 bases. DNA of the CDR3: TGTGCCAGCAGTACAGACTACGAGCAGTACTTC. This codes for CASSTDYEQYF.

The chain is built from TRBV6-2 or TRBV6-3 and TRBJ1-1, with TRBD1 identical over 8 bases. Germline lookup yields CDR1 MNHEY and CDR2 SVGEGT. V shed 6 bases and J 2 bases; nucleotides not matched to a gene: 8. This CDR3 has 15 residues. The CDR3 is CASSRAGTGNTEAFF. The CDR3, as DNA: TGTGCCAGCAGCCGAGCCGGGACAGGTAACACTGAAGCTTTCTTT.

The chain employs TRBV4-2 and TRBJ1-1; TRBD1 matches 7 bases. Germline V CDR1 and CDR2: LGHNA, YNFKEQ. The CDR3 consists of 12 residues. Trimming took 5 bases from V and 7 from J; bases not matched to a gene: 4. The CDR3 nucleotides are TGTGCCAGCAGCATCGGACAGGTTGAAGCTTTCTTT. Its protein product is CASSIGQVEAFF.

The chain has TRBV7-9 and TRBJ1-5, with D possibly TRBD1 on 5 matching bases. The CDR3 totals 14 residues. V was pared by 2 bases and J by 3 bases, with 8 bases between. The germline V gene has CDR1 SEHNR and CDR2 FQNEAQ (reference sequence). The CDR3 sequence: CASSLQGINQPQHF. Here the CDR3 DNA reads TGTGCCAGCAGCTTACAGGGTATCAATCAGCCCCAGCATTTT.

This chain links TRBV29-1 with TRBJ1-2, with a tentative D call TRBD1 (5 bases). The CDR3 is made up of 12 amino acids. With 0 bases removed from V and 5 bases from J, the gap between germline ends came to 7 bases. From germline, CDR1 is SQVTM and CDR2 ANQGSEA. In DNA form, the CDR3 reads TGCAGCGTTGAAGACCAGGGTTATGGCTACACCTTC. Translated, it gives CSVEDQGYGYTF.

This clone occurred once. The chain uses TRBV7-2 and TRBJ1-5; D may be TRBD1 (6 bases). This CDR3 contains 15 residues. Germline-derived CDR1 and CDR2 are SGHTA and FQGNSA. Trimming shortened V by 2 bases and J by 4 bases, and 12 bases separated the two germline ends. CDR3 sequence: CASSLTRGLNQPQHF. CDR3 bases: TGTGCCAGCAGCTTAACGCGGGGGCTAAATCAGCCCCAGCATTTT. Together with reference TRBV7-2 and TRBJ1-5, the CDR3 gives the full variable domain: GAGVSQSPSNKVTEKGKDVELRCDPISGHTALYWYRQSLGQGLEFLIYFQGNSAPDKSGLPSDRFSAERTGGSVSTLTIQRTQQEDSAVYLCASSLTRGLNQPQHFGDGTRLSIL.

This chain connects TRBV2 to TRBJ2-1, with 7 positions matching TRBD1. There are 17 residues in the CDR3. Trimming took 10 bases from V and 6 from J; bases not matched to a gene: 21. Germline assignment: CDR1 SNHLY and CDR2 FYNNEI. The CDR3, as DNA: TGTGCCATTTCGTTACCAGCTGACGGGACAGACCTCAATGAGCAGTTCTTC. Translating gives CAISLPADGTDLNEQFF.

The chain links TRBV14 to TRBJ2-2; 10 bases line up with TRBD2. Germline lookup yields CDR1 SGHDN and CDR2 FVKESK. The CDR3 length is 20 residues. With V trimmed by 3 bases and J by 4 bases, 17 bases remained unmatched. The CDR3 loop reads CASSHTHGLADPWGTGELFF. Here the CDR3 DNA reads TGTGCCAGCAGCCACACTCATGGACTAGCGGATCCCTGGGGCACCGGGGAGCTGTTTTTT.

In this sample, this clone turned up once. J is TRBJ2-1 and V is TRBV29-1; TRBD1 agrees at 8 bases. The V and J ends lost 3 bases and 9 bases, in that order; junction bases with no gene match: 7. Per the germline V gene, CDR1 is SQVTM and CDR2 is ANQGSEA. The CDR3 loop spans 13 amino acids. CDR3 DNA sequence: TGCAGCGTTGATTCGGACAGGGACGCTGAGCAGTTCTTC. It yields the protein CSVDSDRDAEQFF.

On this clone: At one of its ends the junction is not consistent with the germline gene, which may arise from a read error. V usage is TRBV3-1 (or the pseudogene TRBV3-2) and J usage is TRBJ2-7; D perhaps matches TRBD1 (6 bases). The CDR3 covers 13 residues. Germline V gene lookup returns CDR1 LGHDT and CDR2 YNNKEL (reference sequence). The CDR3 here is CASSLQTGNSAHF. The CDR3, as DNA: TGTGCCAGCAGCTTACAAACAGGGAATTCGGCCCACTTC.

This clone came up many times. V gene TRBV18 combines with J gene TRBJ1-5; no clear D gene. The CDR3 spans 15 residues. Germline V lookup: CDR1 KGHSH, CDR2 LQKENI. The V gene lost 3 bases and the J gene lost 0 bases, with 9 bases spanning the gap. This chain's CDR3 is CASSPRGDSNQPQHF. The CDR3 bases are TGTGCCAGCTCACCTCGGGGTGATAGCAATCAGCCCCAGCATTTT.

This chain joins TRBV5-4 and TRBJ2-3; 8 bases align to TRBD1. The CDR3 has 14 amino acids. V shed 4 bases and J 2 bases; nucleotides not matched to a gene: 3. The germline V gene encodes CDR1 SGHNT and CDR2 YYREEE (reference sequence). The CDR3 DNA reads TGTGCCAGCAGCGGGACAGGCCTCACAGATACGCAGTATTTT. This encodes CASSGTGLTDTQYF. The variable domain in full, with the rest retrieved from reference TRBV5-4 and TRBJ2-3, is ETGVTQSPTHLIKTRGQQVTLRCSSQSGHNTVSWYQQALGQGPQFIFQYYREEENGRGNFPPRFSGLQFPNYSSELNVNALELDDSALYLCASSGTGLTDTQYFGPGTRLTVL.

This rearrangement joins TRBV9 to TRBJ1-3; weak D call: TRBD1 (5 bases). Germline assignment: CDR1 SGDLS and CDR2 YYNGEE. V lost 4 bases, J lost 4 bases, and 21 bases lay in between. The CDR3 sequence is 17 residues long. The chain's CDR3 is CASSPAGRGSVGNTIYF. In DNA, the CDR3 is TGTGCCAGCAGCCCAGCGGGGCGGGGGAGTGTCGGAAACACCATATATTTT.

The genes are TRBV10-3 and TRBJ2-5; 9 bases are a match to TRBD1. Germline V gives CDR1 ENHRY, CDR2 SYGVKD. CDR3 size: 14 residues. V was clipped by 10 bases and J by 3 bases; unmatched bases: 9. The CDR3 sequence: CATAPDRGEETQYF. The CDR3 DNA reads TGTGCCACCGCCCCGGACAGGGGTGAAGAGACCCAGTACTTC.

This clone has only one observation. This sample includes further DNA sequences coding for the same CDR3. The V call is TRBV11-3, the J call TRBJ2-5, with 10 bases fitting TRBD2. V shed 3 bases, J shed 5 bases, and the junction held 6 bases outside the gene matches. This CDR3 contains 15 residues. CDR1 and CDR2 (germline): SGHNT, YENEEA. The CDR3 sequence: CASSLGSGGGETQYF. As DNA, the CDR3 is TGTGCCAGCAGCTTGGGGAGCGGGGGGGGTGAGACCCAGTACTTC. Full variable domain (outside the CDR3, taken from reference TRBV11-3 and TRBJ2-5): EAGVVQSPRYKIIEKKQPVAFWCNPISGHNTLYWYLQNLGQGPELLIRYENEEAVDDSQLPKDRFSAERLKGVDSTLKIQPAELGDSAVYLCASSLGSGGGETQYFGPGTRLLVL.

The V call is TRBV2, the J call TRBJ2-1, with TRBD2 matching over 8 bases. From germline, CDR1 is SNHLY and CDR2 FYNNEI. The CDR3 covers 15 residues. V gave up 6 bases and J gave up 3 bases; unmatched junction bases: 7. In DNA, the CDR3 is TGTGCCAGCAGAGGGGTTAGCGGGGTCTACAATGAGCAGTTCTTC. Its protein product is CASRGVSGVYNEQFF.

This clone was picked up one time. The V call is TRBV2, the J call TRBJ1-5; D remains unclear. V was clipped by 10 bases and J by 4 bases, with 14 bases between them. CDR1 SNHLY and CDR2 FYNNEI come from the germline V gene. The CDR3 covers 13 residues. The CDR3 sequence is CATLRELNQPQHF. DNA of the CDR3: TGTGCCACCTTACGGGAGTTAAATCAGCCCCAGCATTTT. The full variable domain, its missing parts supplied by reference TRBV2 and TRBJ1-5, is EPEVTQTPSHQVTQMGQEVILRCVPISNHLYFYWYRQILGQKVEFLVSFYNNEISEKSEIFDDQFSVERPDGSNFTLKIRSTKLEDSAMYFCATLRELNQPQHFGDGTRLSIL.

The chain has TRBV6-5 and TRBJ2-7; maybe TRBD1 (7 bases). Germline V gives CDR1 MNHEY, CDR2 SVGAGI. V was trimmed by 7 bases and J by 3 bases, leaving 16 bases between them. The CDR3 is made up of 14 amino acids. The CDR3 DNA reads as TGTGCCAGCATGTCAGGAGGGGGCGACTACGAGCAGTACTTC. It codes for CASMSGGGDYEQYF.